Below, 2 T cell receptor beta chains from the same sample are listed, as sequenced in a study of identical twins. One entry per CDR3 protein results from TCRdb running MiXCR on the 5' RACE reads. The sample shows 640,000 or so distinct CDR3 sequences, roughly 6.2% of them seen only once. Specimen: naive T cells sorted from blood. Source of these receptors: a man aged 18 to 30 in good health.

This clonotype has a count of ten or more. This chain connects TRBV12-3 or TRBV12-4 to TRBJ2-5, with D uncertain. The ends were cut back, 3 bases at V and 0 bases at J, with 5 bases in the middle. The CDR3 is made up of 13 amino acids. CDR3 in amino acids: CASSFMYQETQYF. The CDR3 DNA reads as TGTGCCAGCAGTTTTATGTACCAAGAGACCCAGTACTTC.

The CDR3 protein is CASRRGLFSSYNEQFF. The CDR3 nucleotides read TGTGCCAGCAGAAGGGGGCTTTTCTCTTCCTACAATGAGCAGTTCTTC. This rearrangement joins TRBV9 to TRBJ2-1; TRBD1 matches at 7 bases. This CDR3 comprises 16 residues. Looked up from germline, CDR1 is SGDLS and CDR2 is YYNGEE. V lost 5 bases, J lost 1 base, and 9 bases stayed unmatched.